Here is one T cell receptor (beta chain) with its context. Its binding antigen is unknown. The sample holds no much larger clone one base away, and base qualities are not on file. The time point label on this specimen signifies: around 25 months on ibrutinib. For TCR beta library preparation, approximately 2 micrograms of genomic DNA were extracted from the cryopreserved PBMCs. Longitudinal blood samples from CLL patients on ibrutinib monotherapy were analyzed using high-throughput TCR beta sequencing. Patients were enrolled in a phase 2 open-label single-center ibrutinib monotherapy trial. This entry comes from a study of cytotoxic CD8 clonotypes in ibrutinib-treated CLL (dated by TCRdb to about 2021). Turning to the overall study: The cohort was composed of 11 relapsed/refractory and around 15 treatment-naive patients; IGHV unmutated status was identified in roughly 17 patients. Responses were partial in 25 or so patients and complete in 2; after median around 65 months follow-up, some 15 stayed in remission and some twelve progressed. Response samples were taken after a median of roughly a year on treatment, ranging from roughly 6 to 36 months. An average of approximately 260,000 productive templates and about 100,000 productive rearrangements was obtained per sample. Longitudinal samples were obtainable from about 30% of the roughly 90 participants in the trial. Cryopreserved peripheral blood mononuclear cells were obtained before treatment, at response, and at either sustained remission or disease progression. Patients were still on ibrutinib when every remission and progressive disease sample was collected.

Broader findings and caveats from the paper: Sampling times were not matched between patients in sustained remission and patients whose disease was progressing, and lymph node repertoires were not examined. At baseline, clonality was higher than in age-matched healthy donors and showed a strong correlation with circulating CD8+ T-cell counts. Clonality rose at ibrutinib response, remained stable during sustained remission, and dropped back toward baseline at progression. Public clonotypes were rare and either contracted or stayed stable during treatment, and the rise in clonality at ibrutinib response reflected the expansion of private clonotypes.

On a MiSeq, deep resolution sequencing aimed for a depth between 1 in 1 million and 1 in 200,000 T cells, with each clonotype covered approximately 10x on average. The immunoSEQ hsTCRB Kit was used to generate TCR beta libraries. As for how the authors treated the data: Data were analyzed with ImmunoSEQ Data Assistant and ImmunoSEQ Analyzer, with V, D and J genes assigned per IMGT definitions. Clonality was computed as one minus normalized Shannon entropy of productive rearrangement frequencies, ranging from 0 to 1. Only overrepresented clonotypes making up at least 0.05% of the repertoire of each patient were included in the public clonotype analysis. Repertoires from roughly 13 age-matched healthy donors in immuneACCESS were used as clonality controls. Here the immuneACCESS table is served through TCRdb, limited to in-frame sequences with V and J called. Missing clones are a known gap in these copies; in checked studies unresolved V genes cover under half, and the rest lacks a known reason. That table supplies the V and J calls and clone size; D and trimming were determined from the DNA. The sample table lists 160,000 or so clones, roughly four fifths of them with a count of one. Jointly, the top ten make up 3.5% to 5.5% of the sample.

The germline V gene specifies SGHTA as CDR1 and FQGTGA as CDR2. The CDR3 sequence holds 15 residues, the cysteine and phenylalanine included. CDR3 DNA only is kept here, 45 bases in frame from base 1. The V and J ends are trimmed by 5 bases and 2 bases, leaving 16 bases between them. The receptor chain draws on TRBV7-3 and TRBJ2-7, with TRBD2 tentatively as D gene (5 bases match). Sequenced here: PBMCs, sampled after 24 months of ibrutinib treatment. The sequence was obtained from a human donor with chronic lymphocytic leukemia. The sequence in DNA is TGTGCCAGCAGCCTGGAGGATGGCAGCCCCTACGAGCAGTACTTC. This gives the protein CASSLEDGSPYEQYF.